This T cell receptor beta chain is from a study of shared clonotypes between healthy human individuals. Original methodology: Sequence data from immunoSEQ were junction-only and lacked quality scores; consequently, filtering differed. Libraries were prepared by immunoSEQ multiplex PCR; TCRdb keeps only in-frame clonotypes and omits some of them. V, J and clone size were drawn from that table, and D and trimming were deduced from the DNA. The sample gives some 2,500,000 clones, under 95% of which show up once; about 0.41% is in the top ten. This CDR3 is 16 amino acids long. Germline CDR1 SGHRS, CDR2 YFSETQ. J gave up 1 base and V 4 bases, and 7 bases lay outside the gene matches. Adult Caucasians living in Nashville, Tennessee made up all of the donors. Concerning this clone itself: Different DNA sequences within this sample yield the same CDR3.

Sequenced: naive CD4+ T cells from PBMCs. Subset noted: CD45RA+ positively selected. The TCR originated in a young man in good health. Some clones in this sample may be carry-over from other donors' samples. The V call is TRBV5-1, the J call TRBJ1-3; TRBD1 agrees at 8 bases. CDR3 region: CASSPWDRSSGNTIYF. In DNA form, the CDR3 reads TGCGCCAGCAGCCCCTGGGACAGGTCATCTGGAAACACCATATATTTT. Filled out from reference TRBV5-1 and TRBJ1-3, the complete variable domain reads KAGVTQTPRYLIKTRGQQVTLSCSPISGHRSVSWYQQTPGQGLQFLFEYFSETQRNKGNFPGRFSGRQFSNSRSEMNVSTLELGDSALYLCASSPWDRSSGNTIYFGEGSWLTVV.